These 4 T cell receptor beta chains originate from one sample sequenced in a study of T cells and Merkel cell carcinoma outcomes (dated by TCRdb to 2018 to 2021). Receptor libraries were prepared by the immunoSEQ multiplex PCR assay. TCRdb took this table from immuneACCESS and kept in-frame rearrangements with V and J called. Such tables lack part of the clones; where checked against another copy, unresolved V genes explain under half of the gap, and the rest is unexplained. The sample data list 15,000 to 16,000 clones, and roughly 76% of these were observed just once. The top ten constitute approximately 10% of the sample. The sample taken for sequencing was tumor tissue from Merkel cell carcinoma. Every receptor here comes from a human donor with Merkel cell carcinoma.

The chain employs TRBV6-5 and TRBJ2-7; perhaps TRBD1 as D (6 bases). This CDR3 has 14 amino acids. The germline CDR1 and CDR2 sequences are MNHEY and SVGAGI. V lost 4 bases and J 1 base, leaving 11 bases between the germline ends. The CDR3 nucleotides read TGTGCCAGCAGTTCACCGGGACAATCCTACGAGCAGTACTTC. It yields the protein CASSSPGQSYEQYF.

A single count supports this clone. The chain carries TRBV11-2 and TRBJ1-4, with 7 bases that match TRBD1. Germline-derived CDR1 and CDR2 are SGHAT and FQNNGV. The CDR3 extends over 17 amino acids. V trimming: 4 bases; J trimming: 4 bases; junction bases outside the gene matches: 12. This CDR3 is CASSSILGQIINEKLFF. The DNA of the CDR3 is TGTGCCAGCAGCTCGATACTGGGACAGATCATTAATGAAAAACTGTTTTTT. Combining the CDR3 with reference TRBV11-2 and TRBJ1-4 gives the whole variable domain EAGVAQSPRYKIIEKRQSVAFWCNPISGHATLYWYQQILGQGPKLLIQFQNNGVVDDSQLPKDRFSAERLKGVDSTLKIQPAKLEDSAVYLCASSSILGQIINEKLFFGSGTQLSVL.

This chain links TRBV2 with TRBJ2-1, with D hard to call. CDR1 is SNHLY and CDR2 is FYNNEI in the germline V gene. Trimming removed 3 bases at V and 3 bases at J, with 6 bases between. This CDR3 is built from 13 residues. CDR3 DNA: TGTGCCAGCAGTGAGACGGTCTACAATGAGCAGTTCTTC. This encodes CASSETVYNEQFF.

In this sample, this clone turned up a few times. V is TRBV4-1 and J is TRBJ1-4, with 10 nucleotides matching TRBD1. V shed 2 bases, J shed 5 bases, and the junction held 11 bases outside the gene matches. Per germline, CDR1 MGHRA and CDR2 YSYEKL. This CDR3 spans 18 amino acids. Written as DNA, the CDR3 is TGCGCCAGCAGCCAAAAAAGTTACGAGGGACAGGGGAATGAAAAACTGTTTTTT. Translation: CASSQKSYEGQGNEKLFF.